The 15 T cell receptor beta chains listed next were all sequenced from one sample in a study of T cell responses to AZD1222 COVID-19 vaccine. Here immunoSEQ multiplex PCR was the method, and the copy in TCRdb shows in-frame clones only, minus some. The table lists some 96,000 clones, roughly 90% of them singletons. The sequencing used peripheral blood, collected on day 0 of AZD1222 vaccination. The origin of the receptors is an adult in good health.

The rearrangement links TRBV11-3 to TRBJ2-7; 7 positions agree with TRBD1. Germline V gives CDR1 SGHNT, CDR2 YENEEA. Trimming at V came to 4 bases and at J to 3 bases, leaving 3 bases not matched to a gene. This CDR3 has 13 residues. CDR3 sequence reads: CASSSGTDYEQYF. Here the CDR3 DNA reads TGTGCCAGCAGCTCCGGGACAGACTACGAGCAGTACTTC.

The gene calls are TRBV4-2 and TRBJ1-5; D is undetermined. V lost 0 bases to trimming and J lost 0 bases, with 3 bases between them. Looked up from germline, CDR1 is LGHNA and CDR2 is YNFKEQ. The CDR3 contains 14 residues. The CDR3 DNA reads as TGTGCCAGCAGCCAAGATGATAGCAATCAGCCCCAGCATTTT. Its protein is CASSQDDSNQPQHF.

CDR3: CASSQGLAAGELFF. In DNA form, the CDR3 reads TGCGCCAGCAGCCAAGGACTAGCGGCCGGGGAGCTGTTTTTT. The chain uses TRBV4-1 and TRBJ2-2, with 9 positions matching TRBD2. CDR3 length equals 14 residues. V dropped 1 base and J dropped 6; count of bases not matched to a gene: 0. CDR1 and CDR2 (germline): MGHRA, YSYEKL.

The CDR3 reads CASSELAGGRDTQYF. CDR3 DNA sequence: TGCGCCAGCAGTGAGCTAGCGGGGGGCCGTGATACGCAGTATTTT. V is TRBV10-1 and J is TRBJ2-3; 11 bases agree with TRBD2. This CDR3 is built from 15 residues. With V trimmed by 2 bases and J by 6 bases, 4 bases remained unmatched. Germline assignment: CDR1 WNHNN and CDR2 SYGVQD (reference sequence).

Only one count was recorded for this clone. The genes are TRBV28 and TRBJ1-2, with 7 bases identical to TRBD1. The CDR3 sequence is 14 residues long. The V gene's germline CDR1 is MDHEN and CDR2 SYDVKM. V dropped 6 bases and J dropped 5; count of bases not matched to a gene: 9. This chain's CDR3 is CASRRQGFWYGYTF. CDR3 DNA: TGTGCCAGCAGACGACAGGGATTTTGGTATGGCTACACCTTC.

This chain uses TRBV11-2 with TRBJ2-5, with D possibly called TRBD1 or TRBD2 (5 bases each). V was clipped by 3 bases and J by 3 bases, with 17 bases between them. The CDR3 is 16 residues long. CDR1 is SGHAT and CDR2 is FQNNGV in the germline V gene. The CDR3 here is CASSFDNQGVEETQYF. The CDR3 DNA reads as TGTGCCAGCAGCTTTGACAATCAGGGAGTCGAAGAGACCCAGTACTTC.

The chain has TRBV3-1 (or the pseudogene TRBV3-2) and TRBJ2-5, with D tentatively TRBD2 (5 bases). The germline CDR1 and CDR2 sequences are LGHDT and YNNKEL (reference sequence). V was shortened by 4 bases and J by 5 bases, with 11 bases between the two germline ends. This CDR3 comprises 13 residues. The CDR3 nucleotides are TGTGCCAGCAGCCGAGGGATTCGGGAGACCCAGTACTTC. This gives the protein CASSRGIRETQYF.

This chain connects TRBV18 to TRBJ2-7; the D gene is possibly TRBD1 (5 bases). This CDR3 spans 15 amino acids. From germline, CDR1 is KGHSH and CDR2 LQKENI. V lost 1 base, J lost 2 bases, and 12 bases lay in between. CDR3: CASSPRTLSPYEQYF. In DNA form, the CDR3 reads TGTGCCAGCTCACCACGGACACTAAGCCCCTACGAGCAGTACTTC.

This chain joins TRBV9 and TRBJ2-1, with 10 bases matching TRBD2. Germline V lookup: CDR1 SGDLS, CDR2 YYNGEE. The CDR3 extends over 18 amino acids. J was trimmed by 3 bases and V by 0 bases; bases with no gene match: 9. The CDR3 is CASSVEHWSGGDYNEQFF. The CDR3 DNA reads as TGTGCCAGCAGCGTAGAGCACTGGAGCGGGGGGGACTACAATGAGCAGTTCTTC.

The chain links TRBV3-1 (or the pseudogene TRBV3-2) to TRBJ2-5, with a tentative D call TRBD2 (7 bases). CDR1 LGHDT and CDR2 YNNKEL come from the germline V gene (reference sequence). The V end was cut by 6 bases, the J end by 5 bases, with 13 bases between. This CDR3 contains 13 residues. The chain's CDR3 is CASSKGGAETQYF. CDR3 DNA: TGTGCCAGCAGTAAAGGGGGGGCGGAGACCCAGTACTTC.

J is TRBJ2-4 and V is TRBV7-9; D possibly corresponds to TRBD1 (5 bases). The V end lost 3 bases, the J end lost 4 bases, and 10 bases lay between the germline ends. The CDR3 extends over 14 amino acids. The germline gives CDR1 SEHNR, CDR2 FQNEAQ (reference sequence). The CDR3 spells CASSLAQVKNIQYF. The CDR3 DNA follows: TGTGCCAGCAGCTTGGCACAGGTGAAAAACATTCAGTACTTC.

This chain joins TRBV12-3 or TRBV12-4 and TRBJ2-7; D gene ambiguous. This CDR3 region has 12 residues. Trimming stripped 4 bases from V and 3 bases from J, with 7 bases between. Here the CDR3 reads CASSSDIYEQYF. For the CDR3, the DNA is TGTGCCAGCAGTTCAGACATCTACGAGCAGTACTTC.

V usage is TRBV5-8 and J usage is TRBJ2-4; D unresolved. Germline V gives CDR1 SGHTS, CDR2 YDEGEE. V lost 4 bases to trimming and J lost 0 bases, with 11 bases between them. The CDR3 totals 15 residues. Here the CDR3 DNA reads TGTGCCAGCAGCCCCCGATCACTAGCCAAAAACATTCAGTACTTC. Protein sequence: CASSPRSLAKNIQYF.

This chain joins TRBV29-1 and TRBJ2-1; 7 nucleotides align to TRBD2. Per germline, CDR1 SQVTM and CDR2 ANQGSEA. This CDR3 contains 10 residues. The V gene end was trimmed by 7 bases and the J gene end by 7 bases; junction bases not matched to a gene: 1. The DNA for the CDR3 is TGCAGCGGGGAGGGAAATGAGCAGTTCTTC. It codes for CSGEGNEQFF.

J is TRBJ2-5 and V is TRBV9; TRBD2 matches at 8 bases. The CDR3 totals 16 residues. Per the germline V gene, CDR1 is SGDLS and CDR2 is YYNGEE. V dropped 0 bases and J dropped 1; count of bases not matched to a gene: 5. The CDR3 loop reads CASSVVPAGGQETQYF. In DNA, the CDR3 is TGTGCCAGCAGCGTAGTTCCCGCGGGGGGCCAAGAGACCCAGTACTTC.